The 30 T cell receptor beta chains listed next were all sequenced from one sample in a study of PD-1 blockade in classical Hodgkin lymphoma. Every single patient, without exception, relapsed after autologous stem cell transplantation, and brentuximab vedotin exposure varied. Measured with immunoSEQ multiplex PCR; TCRdb has only the in-frame clones, and not every one. This sample yields roughly 20,000 clones, of which approximately 74% are seen a single time; roughly 23% belongs to the top ten. Sample: peripheral blood mononuclear cells (PBMCs), taken at baseline. Receptors originate from a human donor with classical Hodgkin lymphoma.

The chain carries TRBV5-6 and TRBJ2-3; D is possibly TRBD1 (5 bases). This CDR3 has 16 amino acids. Germline V gene data show CDR1 as SGHDT and CDR2 as YYEEEE. Trimming took 4 bases from V and 3 from J, leaving 18 bases between them. The CDR3 region has the DNA TGTGCCAGCAGCCCGACAGTTGACCAAACTACAGATACGCAGTATTTT. Protein: CASSPTVDQTTDTQYF.

The rearrangement uses TRBV7-2 and TRBJ1-2; tentatively, D is TRBD1 (6 bases). V lost 3 bases, J lost 3 bases, and 14 bases lay in between. CDR3 size: 15 residues. CDR1 SGHTA and CDR2 FQGNSA come from the germline V gene. The CDR3 reads CASSFGGTGYYGYTF. The CDR3, as DNA: TGTGCCAGCAGCTTTGGGGGAACAGGGTACTATGGCTACACCTTC.

V gene TRBV9 combines with J gene TRBJ1-2, with TRBD1 matching 7 bases. Unmatched junction bases numbered 9, after V lost 3 bases and J lost 1 base. The CDR3 is made up of 16 amino acids. Germline assignment: CDR1 SGDLS and CDR2 YYNGEE. The CDR3 loop reads CASSAQGQSFNYGYTF. The CDR3 DNA reads as TGTGCCAGCAGCGCCCAGGGACAGTCCTTTAACTATGGCTACACCTTC.

In its sample, this clone was seen once. This rearrangement joins TRBV19 to TRBJ2-1; unclear D gene. V was cut by 5 bases and J by 2 bases, with 10 bases left in between. This CDR3 comprises 14 residues. Germline CDR1 LNHDA, CDR2 SQIVND (reference sequence). The CDR3 loop is CASSAGPTYNEQFF. The CDR3 bases are TGTGCCAGTAGTGCAGGACCGACCTACAATGAGCAGTTCTTC. Full variable domain (missing parts from reference TRBV19 and TRBJ2-1): DGGITQSPKYLFRKEGQNVTLSCEQNLNHDAMYWYRQDPGQGLRLIYYSQIVNDFQKGDIAEGYSVSREKKESFPLTVTSAQKNPTAFYLCASSAGPTYNEQFFGPGTRLTVL.

This clone was counted only a few times. V is TRBV6-5 and J is TRBJ1-3; maybe TRBD1 (6 bases). Germline V gene sequence: CDR1 MNHEY, CDR2 SVGAGI. The CDR3 runs to 15 residues. The germline V and J ends were trimmed by 0 bases and 3 bases, with 9 bases remaining between them. The CDR3 DNA reads as TGTGCCAGCAGTTACTCTGGGGGCCGTGGAAACACCATATATTTT. Encoded protein: CASSYSGGRGNTIYF.

The chain couples TRBV2 to TRBJ1-5, with TRBD1 matching over 8 bases. CDR3 size: 15 residues. In germline, CDR1 is SNHLY, CDR2 FYNNEI. Trimming cost V 4 bases and J 1 base; bases outside gene matches: 3. CDR3 in amino acids: CASSGDRRSNQPQHF. The CDR3 DNA follows: TGTGCCAGCAGTGGGGACAGGAGGAGCAATCAGCCCCAGCATTTT.

In this sample, this clone is medium-sized. The CDR3, as DNA: TGTGCCAGCAGCTCGGACAGGGACAATCAGCCCCAGCATTTT. Its translation: CASSSDRDNQPQHF. This chain links TRBV7-9 with TRBJ1-5; 8 nucleotides agree with TRBD1. The J segment lost 3 bases and the V segment lost 4 bases, leaving 2 bases of the junction unmatched. The CDR3 is 14 residues long. Germline CDR1 reads SEHNR; CDR2 reads FQNEAQ (reference sequence).

CDR3 amino acids: CASSEGNPRVKNTGELFF. The CDR3 nucleotides read TGTGCCAGCAGTGAAGGGAACCCCAGGGTAAAGAACACCGGGGAGCTGTTTTTT. The chain links TRBV6-1 to TRBJ2-2; tentatively, D is TRBD1 (5 bases). V shed 1 base and J shed 1 base, with 16 bases lying between them. The CDR3 loop spans 18 amino acids. The V gene's germline CDR1 is MNHNS and CDR2 SASEGT.

This clone was detected a few times. The V call is TRBV7-8, the J call TRBJ2-5, with 7 bases fitting TRBD2. Germline assignment: CDR1 SGHVS and CDR2 FQNEAQ. The ends lost 1 base at V and 3 bases at J; junction bases unmatched: 11. The CDR3 runs 17 residues. CDR3 sequence: CASSLDPQRGREETQYF. The CDR3 DNA follows: TGTGCCAGCAGCTTAGACCCCCAGCGGGGTAGGGAAGAGACCCAGTACTTC.

CDR3 bases: TGTGCCAGCAGCTTACAGGGGGACAGATTTGGCTACACCTTC. Its protein is CASSLQGDRFGYTF. V is TRBV7-6 and J is TRBJ1-2, with 7 bases aligning to TRBD1. CDR3 length equals 14 residues. Germline-derived CDR1 and CDR2 are SGHVS and FNYEAQ. V was clipped by 2 bases and J by 7 bases; unmatched bases: 7.

This clone turned up a few times. The chain carries TRBV5-8 and TRBJ1-1; TRBD1 might be the D (5 bases). The CDR3 contains 14 residues. Trimming removed 3 bases at V and 0 bases at J, with 9 bases between. Germline CDR1 and CDR2: SGHTS and YDEGEE. The CDR3 protein is CASSSGTLNTEAFF. The CDR3, as DNA: TGTGCCAGCAGCTCAGGGACCCTGAACACTGAAGCTTTCTTT.

Here the CDR3 DNA reads TGTGCCAGCTCCGGGGCCAGCGGGAGGGTTGAGCAGTACTTC. It codes for CASSGASGRVEQYF. This chain uses TRBV28 with TRBJ2-7; the match to TRBD2 covers 10 bases. Germline CDR1 MDHEN, CDR2 SYDVKM. Unmatched junction bases numbered 11, after V lost 8 bases and J lost 7 bases. The CDR3 is made up of 14 amino acids.

V is TRBV10-1 and J is TRBJ1-4; no clear D. V lost 8 bases and J lost 8, with 18 bases in between. The CDR3 is 14 amino acids. Germline CDR1 and CDR2: WNHNN and SYGVQD (reference sequence). The CDR3 loop is CASGEGSFDEKLFF. CDR3 DNA: TGCGCCAGCGGAGAGGGCAGTTTCGACGAAAAACTGTTTTTT.

This rearrangement joins TRBV5-1 to TRBJ1-2, with D perhaps matching TRBD1 (6 bases). Germline CDR1 and CDR2: SGHRS and YFSETQ. V was cut by 1 base and J by 6 bases, with 16 bases left in between. CDR3 length equals 15 residues. DNA of the CDR3: TGCGCCAGCAGCTTGATCGGACAGCCTCGGGATGGCTACACCTTC. This sequence encodes CASSLIGQPRDGYTF.

This chain links TRBV4-3 with TRBJ2-5, with 7 bases matching TRBD2. CDR1 and CDR2 from the germline V gene are LGHNA and YSLEER. V trimming: 0 bases; J trimming: 6 bases; junction bases outside the gene matches: 7. The CDR3 is 15 amino acids. DNA for the CDR3: TGCGCCAGCAGCCAAGATGGCGGGAGCTCGCAGACCCAGTACTTC. This encodes CASSQDGGSSQTQYF.

V is TRBV11-2 and J is TRBJ1-1; tentatively, D is TRBD1 (5 bases). The CDR3 consists of 13 residues. CDR1 is SGHAT, CDR2 FQNNGV, per germline. With 5 bases removed from V and 3 bases from J, the gap between germline ends came to 10 bases. DNA of the CDR3: TGTGCCAGCAGCCCTCGACAGCACACTGAAGCTTTCTTT. Translation gives CASSPRQHTEAFF.

Only a few counts were recorded for this clone. V is TRBV4-3 and J is TRBJ2-3; 14 bases fit TRBD2. The CDR3 runs 20 residues. Germline V gene sequence: CDR1 LGHNA, CDR2 YSLEER. Trimming cost V 4 bases and J 2 bases; bases outside gene matches: 14. CDR3 coding DNA: TGCGCCAGCAGCCCCCGCAAGACTAGCGGGGGGGGCGGTCTCACAGATACGCAGTATTTT. Protein: CASSPRKTSGGGGLTDTQYF.

This clone was observed a single time. The chain couples TRBV5-1 to TRBJ1-1, with unresolved D. CDR1 SGHRS and CDR2 YFSETQ come from the germline V gene. This CDR3 contains 14 residues. Trimming pared 3 bases from V and 1 base from J, leaving 10 bases between. The CDR3 sequence is CASSYLQKNTEAFF. The CDR3 nucleotides are TGCGCCAGCAGCTACTTACAGAAGAACACTGAAGCTTTCTTT.

This chain uses TRBV7-9 with TRBJ2-7; D not resolved. The CDR3 loop spans 13 amino acids. Per the germline V gene, CDR1 is SEHNR and CDR2 is FQNEAQ (reference sequence). V was trimmed by 1 base and J by 5 bases, leaving 9 bases between them. In DNA, the CDR3 is TGTGCCAGCAGCTTAGGTGGAGTACACGAGCAGTACTTC. Translation gives CASSLGGVHEQYF.

This clone was observed a handful of times. The chain has TRBV5-5 and TRBJ2-1; D call uncertain. The CDR3 totals 13 residues. Germline CDR1 SGHKS, CDR2 YYEKEE (reference sequence). Trimming took off 1 base at V and 4 bases at J, with 6 bases between the two ends. The CDR3 DNA sequence: TGTGCCAGCAGCTTGTTAGTATACAATGAGCAGTTCTTC. Translating it yields CASSLLVYNEQFF.

The chain combines TRBV5-4 with TRBJ2-1; 11 bases map to TRBD2. This CDR3 region has 17 residues. Looked up from germline, CDR1 is SGHNT and CDR2 is YYREEE (reference sequence). V was pared by 4 bases and J by 4 bases, with 10 bases of the junction left unmatched. Written as DNA, the CDR3 is TGTGCCAGCAGCCCTCACCCGACTAGCGGGGCATACAATGAGCAGTTCTTC. Its protein is CASSPHPTSGAYNEQFF.

This chain uses TRBV20-1 with TRBJ2-7; D gene unclear. Germline V CDR1 and CDR2: DFQATT, SNEGSKA (reference sequence). Trimming pared 0 bases from V and 3 bases from J, leaving 3 bases between. CDR3 length: 11 amino acids. The DNA of the CDR3 is TGCAGTGCTAGAGAGCTCTACGAGCAGTACTTC. It encodes CSARELYEQYF.

V is TRBV6-4 and J is TRBJ1-1, with D perhaps TRBD1 (6 bases). CDR3 length equals 13 residues. Germline CDR1 reads MRHNA; CDR2 reads SNTAGT. V gave up 6 bases and J gave up 1 base, with 9 bases separating them. DNA of the CDR3: TGTGCCAGCAGCTTGACAGGGAACACTGAAGCTTTCTTT. Its translation is CASSLTGNTEAFF.

The V gene is TRBV6-6, the J gene TRBJ1-3; D not resolved. Per germline, CDR1 MNHNY and CDR2 SVGAGI (reference sequence). The CDR3 covers 13 residues. V was cut by 9 bases and J by 0 bases, with 9 bases left in between. CDR3 loop: CASRRASGNTIYF. CDR3 coding DNA: TGTGCCAGTAGAAGAGCCTCTGGAAACACCATATATTTT.

This chain links TRBV2 with TRBJ2-5; 8 nucleotides agree with TRBD2. The trim removed 8 bases at V and 5 bases at J, leaving 10 bases unmatched. The CDR3 is made up of 14 amino acids. Germline CDR1 and CDR2: SNHLY and FYNNEI. The CDR3 spells CASSLGRAGETQYF. For the CDR3, the DNA is TGTGCCAGCTCCCTCGGGAGGGCCGGGGAGACCCAGTACTTC.

This sequence joins TRBV6-4 and TRBJ2-3; 13 positions match TRBD2. V lost 2 bases to trimming and J lost 4 bases; unmatched junction nucleotides: 0. This CDR3 is 15 amino acids long. Per germline, CDR1 MRHNA and CDR2 SNTAGT. In DNA, the CDR3 is TGTGCCAGCAGTGACACTAGCGGGGGGGCAGATACGCAGTATTTT. Its protein product is CASSDTSGGADTQYF.

The rearrangement links TRBV7-2 to TRBJ2-7, with a possible D match to TRBD1 (6 bases). V dropped 4 bases and J dropped 2 bases, with 12 bases sitting between them. The CDR3 loop spans 14 amino acids. Per the germline V gene, CDR1 is SGHTA and CDR2 is FQGNSA. The CDR3 nucleotides read TGTGCCAGCAGCTCGCGGACAGTAACCTACGAGCAGTACTTC. Translation gives CASSSRTVTYEQYF.

This clone occurred a few times. The chain carries TRBV7-9 and TRBJ2-2, with TRBD2 identical over 10 bases. V lost 1 base to trimming and J lost 4 bases; unmatched junction nucleotides: 0. This CDR3 region has 15 residues. Germline V gene lookup returns CDR1 SEHNR and CDR2 FQNEAQ (reference sequence). CDR3 residues: CASSLGLAGTGELFF. DNA for the CDR3: TGTGCCAGCAGCTTAGGACTAGCGGGCACCGGGGAGCTGTTTTTT. Full variable domain (remainder filled in from reference TRBV7-9 and TRBJ2-2): DTGVSQNPRHKITKRGQNVTFRCDPISEHNRLYWYRQTLGQGPEFLTYFQNEAQLEKSRLLSDRFSAERPKGSFSTLEIQRTEQGDSAMYLCASSLGLAGTGELFFGEGSRLTVL.

The chain employs TRBV29-1 and TRBJ1-1, with D unresolved. The CDR3 spans 13 residues. Trimming took off 5 bases at V and 0 bases at J, with 10 bases between the two ends. The germline CDR1 and CDR2 sequences are SQVTM and ANQGSEA. CDR3 amino acids: CSVRLGMNTEAFF. The CDR3 nucleotides are TGCAGCGTTCGACTGGGAATGAACACTGAAGCTTTCTTT.

The V gene is TRBV7-2, the J gene TRBJ1-1, with D maybe TRBD1 (6 bases). This CDR3 contains 15 residues. Trimming removed 5 bases from V and 2 bases from J, with 15 bases in between. Germline V gives CDR1 SGHTA, CDR2 FQGNSA. In DNA form, the CDR3 reads TGTGCCAGCAGCCAACTCAGGGGAACCAACACTGAAGCTTTCTTT. Translation gives CASSQLRGTNTEAFF.